Included here is one T cell receptor (beta chain) sequence, with context. The data derive from a study of blood T cell repertoires in COVID-19. Background on the study: T cells, B-cell-depleted T cells, or PBMCs supplied cDNA or gDNA.

Authors' analysis steps: Amplification from reference gene primers served as the basis for estimated nucleated cell counts. TCRdb's copy holds only in-frame clones and misses some; the assay was immunoSEQ multiplex PCR. That table gives V, J and clone size, and the DNA gave D and trimming. The data hold about 70,000 clones, with 81% observed a single time. Looked up from germline, CDR1 is DFQATT and CDR2 is SNEGSKA (reference sequence). With 3 bases removed from V and 9 bases from J, the gap between germline ends came to 13 bases. CDR3 size: 12 residues. The chain links TRBV20-1 to TRBJ2-3; TRBD2 might be the D (5 bases). The TCR originated in an older woman with acute or convalescent COVID-19. Material for sequencing was peripheral blood. CDR3 in amino acids: CSASSTGETQYF. The CDR3 bases are TGCAGTGCTAGTTCGACCGGGGAGACGCAGTATTTT.